This T cell receptor (beta chain) was recovered during a study (dated by TCRdb to between 2015 and 2017). In terms of the full investigation: The study tested whether tumor-infiltrating Tregs in breast cancer are recruited from blood Tregs or converted in situ from other CD4+ T cell subsets. Broader findings and caveats from the paper: Validation in the larger cohort was restricted to a single TCR beta V-J rearrangement rather than whole repertoires. Tumor memory CD4+ T cell TCR gene usage clustered with blood and lymph node memory CD4+ cells and lymph node naive CD4+ cells. The TCR alpha and beta sequences of tumor-infiltrating Tregs showed the greatest overlap with tumor naive CD4+ T cells, followed by blood naive CD4+ T cells.

The CDR3 starts with the cysteine, ends with the phenylalanine, and has 14 residues. The kept DNA is CDR3 alone, 42 bases in frame from the first base. In the germline V gene, CDR1 corresponds to SGHRS and CDR2 to YFSETQ. The memory CD4+ T cell population was isolated based on a CD4+CD45RO+CD25- phenotype. Tregs, naive and memory CD4+ T cells from tumor, blood and ipsilateral draining lymph nodes of a few breast cancer patients underwent full-length TCR alpha and beta sequencing. Ficoll density gradient centrifugation was used to isolate mononuclear cells from lymph nodes or from roughly 54 ml of peripheral blood. FACS confirmed that the sorted cell populations were more than 90% pure. Full-length TCR variable regions were amplified by 5' RACE PCR using constant-region reverse primers, and then by semi-nested PCR using Nested Universal Primer A. The ReliaPrep RNA Cell Miniprep System was used to extract total RNA, which was then reverse transcribed into 5'RACE-ready cDNA with the SMARTer RACE 5'/3' Kit. Multiplex adaptors were used to barcode full-length TCR alpha and beta libraries, and the barcoded libraries were sequenced on an Illumina MiSeq. The paper's data handling went like this. Sequencing data were pooled across the five patients for each of nine subset-tissue groups and compared by unsupervised clustering of TCR gene usage. The Morisita-Horn index, with shared sequences weighted by their contribution to each repertoire, was used to calculate repertoire similarity. In-frame beta chains were kept once TCRdb had trimmed the public reads at Q25 with fastp and called clones with MiXCR. One record per CDR3 amino acid sequence lists the most common genes and DNA. TCRdb's processing, not the authors', yielded these V and J calls. Within this sample are some 5,500 distinct CDR3 sequences, with about half of them counted one time only. 3% to 4.5% of the sample lies in the top ten.

Regarding this clonotype: The clone's antigen remains unknown. The junction departs from the called germline gene at one end, perhaps through a read error.

Sequences were obtained from memory CD4+ T cells sorted from blood. This specimen's cell subset or site label, interpreted: memory CD4+ T cells, CD4+CD45RO+CD25-. The clonotype was recovered from a female donor with breast cancer. This chain joins TRBV5-1 to TRBJ2-1, with the D segment identity uncertain. The DNA reads TGCGCCAGCAGCGTCCAAGTACATGGCGATGAGCAGATCTTC. It translates to CASSVQVHGDEQIF. This CDR3, with the reference TRBV5-1 and TRBJ2-1 proteins standing in past its ends, gives the full variable domain KAGVTQTPRYLIKTRGQQVTLSCSPISGHRSVSWYQQTPGQGLQFLFEYFSETQRNKGNFPGRFSGRQFSNSRSEMNVSTLELGDSALYLCASSVQVHGDEQIFGPGTRLTVL.